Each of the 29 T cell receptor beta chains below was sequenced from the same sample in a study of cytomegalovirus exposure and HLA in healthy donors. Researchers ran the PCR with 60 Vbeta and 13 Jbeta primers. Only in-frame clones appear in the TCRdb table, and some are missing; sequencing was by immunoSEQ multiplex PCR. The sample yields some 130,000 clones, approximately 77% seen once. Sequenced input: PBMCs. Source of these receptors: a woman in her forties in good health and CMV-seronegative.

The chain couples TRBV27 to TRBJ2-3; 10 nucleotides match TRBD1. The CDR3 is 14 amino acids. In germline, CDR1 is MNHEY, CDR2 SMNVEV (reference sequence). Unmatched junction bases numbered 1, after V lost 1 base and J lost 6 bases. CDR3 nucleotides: TGTGCCAGCAGTTTATTGGACAGGGGGGATACGCAGTATTTT. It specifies CASSLLDRGDTQYF.

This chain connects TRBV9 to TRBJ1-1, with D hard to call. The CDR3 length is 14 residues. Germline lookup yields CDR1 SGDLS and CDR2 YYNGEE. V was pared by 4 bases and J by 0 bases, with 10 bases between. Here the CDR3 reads CASSPRAMNTEAFF. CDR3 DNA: TGTGCCAGCAGCCCTCGAGCGATGAACACTGAAGCTTTCTTT.

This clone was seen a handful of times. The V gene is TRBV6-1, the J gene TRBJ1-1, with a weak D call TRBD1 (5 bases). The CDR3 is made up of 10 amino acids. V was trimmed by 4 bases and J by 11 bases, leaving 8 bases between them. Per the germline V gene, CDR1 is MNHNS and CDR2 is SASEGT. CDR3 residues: CASSVGPAFF. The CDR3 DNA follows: TGTGCCAGCAGTGTGGGGCCCGCTTTCTTT.

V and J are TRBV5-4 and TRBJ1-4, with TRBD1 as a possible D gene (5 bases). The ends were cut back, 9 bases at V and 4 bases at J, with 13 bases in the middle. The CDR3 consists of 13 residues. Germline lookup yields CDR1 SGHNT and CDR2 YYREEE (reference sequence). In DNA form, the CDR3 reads TGTGCCATCAGTTGGGGCGGTAATGAAAAACTGTTTTTT. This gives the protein CAISWGGNEKLFF.

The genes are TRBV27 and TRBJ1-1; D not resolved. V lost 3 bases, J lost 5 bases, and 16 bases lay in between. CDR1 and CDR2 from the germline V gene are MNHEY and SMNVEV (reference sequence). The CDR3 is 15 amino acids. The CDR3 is CASSFSAYGETEAFF. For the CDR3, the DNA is TGTGCCAGCAGTTTTTCCGCGTACGGGGAAACTGAAGCTTTCTTT.

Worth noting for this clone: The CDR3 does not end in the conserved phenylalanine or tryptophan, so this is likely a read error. The CDR3 DNA reads TGTGCCAGCAGCAAGACAGAGAACTATGGCTACACCCTC. It is translated as CASSKTENYGYTL. The rearrangement uses TRBV7-8 and TRBJ1-2; perhaps TRBD1 as D (5 bases). V was trimmed by 5 bases and J by 2 bases, leaving 9 bases between them. The CDR3 totals 13 residues. Germline assignment: CDR1 SGHVS and CDR2 FQNEAQ.

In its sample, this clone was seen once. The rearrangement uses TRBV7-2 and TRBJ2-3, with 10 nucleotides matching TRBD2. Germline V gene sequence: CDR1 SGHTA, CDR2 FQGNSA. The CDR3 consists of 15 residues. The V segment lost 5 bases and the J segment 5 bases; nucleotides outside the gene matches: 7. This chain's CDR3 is CASSLRPSGGDTQYF. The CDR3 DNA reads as TGTGCCAGCAGCCTCCGGCCTAGCGGGGGAGATACGCAGTATTTT.

CDR3 amino acids: CASSYGGLRPQGQFF. Here the CDR3 DNA reads TGTGCCAGCAGTTACGGGGGACTCAGGCCCCAGGGGCAGTTCTTC. The genes are TRBV6-5 and TRBJ2-1; tentatively, D is TRBD2 (6 bases). CDR1 MNHEY and CDR2 SVGAGI come from the germline V gene. Trimming removed 2 bases from V and 12 bases from J, with 20 bases in between. The CDR3 contains 15 residues.

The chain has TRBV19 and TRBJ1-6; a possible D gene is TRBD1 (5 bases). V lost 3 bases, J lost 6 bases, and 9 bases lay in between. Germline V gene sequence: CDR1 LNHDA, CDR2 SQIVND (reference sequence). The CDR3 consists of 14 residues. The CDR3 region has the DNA TGTGCCAGTAGTATTTCTAGGGGTAATTCACCCCTCCACTTT. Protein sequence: CASSISRGNSPLHF.

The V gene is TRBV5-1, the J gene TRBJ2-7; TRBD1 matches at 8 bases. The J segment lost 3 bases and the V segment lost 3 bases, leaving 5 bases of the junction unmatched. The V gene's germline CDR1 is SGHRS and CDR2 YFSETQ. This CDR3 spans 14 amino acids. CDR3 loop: CASSSPGGLYEQYF. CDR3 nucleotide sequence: TGCGCCAGCAGCTCACCAGGGGGCCTCTACGAGCAGTACTTC.

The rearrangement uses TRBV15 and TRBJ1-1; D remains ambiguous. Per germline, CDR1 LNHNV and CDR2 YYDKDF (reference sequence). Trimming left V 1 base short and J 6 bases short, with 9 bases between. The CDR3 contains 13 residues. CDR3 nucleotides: TGTGCCACCAGCAGAGTGGAGACGTCTGAAGCTTTCTTT. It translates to CATSRVETSEAFF.

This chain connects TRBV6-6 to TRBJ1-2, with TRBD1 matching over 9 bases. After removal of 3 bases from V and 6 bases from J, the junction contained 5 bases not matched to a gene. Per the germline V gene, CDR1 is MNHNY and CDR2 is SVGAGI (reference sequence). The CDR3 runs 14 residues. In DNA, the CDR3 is TGTGCCAGCAGTTATCAGGACAGGGGAGATGGCTACACCTTC. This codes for CASSYQDRGDGYTF.

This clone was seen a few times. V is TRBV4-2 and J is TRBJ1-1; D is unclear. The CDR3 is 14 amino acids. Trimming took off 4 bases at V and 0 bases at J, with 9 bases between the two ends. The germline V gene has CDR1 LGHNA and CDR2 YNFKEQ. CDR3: CASSRESMNTEAFF. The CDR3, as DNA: TGTGCCAGCAGCCGAGAATCCATGAACACTGAAGCTTTCTTT.

CDR3 bases: TGCGCCAGCAGCCCCTCCGGGACAGGGGACTATGGCTACACCTTC. This gives the protein CASSPSGTGDYGYTF. This rearrangement joins TRBV5-1 to TRBJ1-2, with 10 bases identical to TRBD1. V lost 4 bases, J lost 3 bases, and 6 bases stayed unmatched. This CDR3 comprises 15 residues. Germline values: CDR1 SGHRS, CDR2 YFSETQ.

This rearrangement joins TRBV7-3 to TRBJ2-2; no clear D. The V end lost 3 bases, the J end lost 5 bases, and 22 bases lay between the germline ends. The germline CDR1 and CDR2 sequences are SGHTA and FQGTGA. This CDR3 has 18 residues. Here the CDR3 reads CASSLKHSLSAETGELFF. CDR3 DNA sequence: TGTGCCAGCAGCTTGAAACACTCATTAAGCGCGGAGACCGGGGAGCTGTTTTTT. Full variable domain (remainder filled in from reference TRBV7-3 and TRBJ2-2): GAGVSQTPSNKVTEKGKYVELRCDPISGHTALYWYRQSLGQGPEFLIYFQGTGAADDSGLPNDRFFAVRPEGSVSTLKIQRTERGDSAVYLCASSLKHSLSAETGELFFGEGSRLTVL.

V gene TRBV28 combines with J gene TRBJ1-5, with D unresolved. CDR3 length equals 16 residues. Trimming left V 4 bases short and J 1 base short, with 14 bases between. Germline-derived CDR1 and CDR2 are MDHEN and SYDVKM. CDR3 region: CASSYLTRLSNQPQHF. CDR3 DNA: TGTGCCAGCAGTTACTTGACAAGATTAAGCAATCAGCCCCAGCATTTT. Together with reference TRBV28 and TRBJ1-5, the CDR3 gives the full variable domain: DVKVTQSSRYLVKRTGEKVFLECVQDMDHENMFWYRQDPGLGLRLIYFSYDVKMKEKGDIPEGYSVSREKKERFSLILESASTNQTSMYLCASSYLTRLSNQPQHFGDGTRLSIL.

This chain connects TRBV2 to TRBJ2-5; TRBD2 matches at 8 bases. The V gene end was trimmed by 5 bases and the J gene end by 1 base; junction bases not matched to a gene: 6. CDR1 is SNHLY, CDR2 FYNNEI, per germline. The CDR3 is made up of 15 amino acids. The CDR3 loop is CASSTRTSPQETQYF. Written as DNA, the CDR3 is TGTGCCAGCAGTACGCGGACTAGCCCCCAAGAGACCCAGTACTTC.

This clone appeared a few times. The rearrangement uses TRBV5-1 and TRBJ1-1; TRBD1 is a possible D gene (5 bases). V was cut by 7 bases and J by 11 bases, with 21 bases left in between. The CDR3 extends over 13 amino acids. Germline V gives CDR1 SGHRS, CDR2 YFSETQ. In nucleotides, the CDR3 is TGCGCCAGCGGCACCGAGGAGGGGCGTTCGGCTTTCTTT. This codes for CASGTEEGRSAFF.

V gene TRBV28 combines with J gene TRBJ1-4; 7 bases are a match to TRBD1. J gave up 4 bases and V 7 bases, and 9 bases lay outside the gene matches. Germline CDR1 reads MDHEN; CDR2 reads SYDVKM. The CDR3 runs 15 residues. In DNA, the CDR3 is TGTGCCAGCATGGGGGAAGGGGGCATTAATGAAAAACTGTTTTTT. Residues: CASMGEGGINEKLFF.

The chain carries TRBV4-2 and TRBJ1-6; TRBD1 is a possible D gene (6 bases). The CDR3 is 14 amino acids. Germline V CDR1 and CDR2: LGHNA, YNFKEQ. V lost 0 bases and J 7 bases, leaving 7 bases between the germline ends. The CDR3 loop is CASSQDDRNSPLHF. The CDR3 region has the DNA TGTGCCAGCAGCCAAGATGACAGGAATTCACCCCTCCACTTT.

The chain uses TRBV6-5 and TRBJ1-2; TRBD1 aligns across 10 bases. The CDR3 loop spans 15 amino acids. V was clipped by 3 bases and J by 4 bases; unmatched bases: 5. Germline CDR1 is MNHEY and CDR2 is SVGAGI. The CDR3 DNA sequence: TGTGCCAGCAGTTATCGGGACAGGGGATCCTATGGCTACACCTTC. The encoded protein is CASSYRDRGSYGYTF.

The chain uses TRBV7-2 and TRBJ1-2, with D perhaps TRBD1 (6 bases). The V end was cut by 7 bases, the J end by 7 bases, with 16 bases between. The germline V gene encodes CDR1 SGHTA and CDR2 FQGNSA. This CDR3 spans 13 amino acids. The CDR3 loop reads CASTIMGAAGYTF. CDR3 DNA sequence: TGTGCCAGCACCATCATGGGGGCGGCTGGCTACACCTTC.

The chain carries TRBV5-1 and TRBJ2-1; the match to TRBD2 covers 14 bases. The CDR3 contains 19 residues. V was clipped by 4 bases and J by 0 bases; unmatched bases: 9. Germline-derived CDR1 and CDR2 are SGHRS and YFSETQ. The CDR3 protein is CASSKQTSGGVSSYNEQFF. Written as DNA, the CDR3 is TGCGCCAGCAGCAAACAGACTAGCGGGGGGGTCAGCTCCTACAATGAGCAGTTCTTC. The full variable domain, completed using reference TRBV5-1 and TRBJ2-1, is KAGVTQTPRYLIKTRGQQVTLSCSPISGHRSVSWYQQTPGQGLQFLFEYFSETQRNKGNFPGRFSGRQFSNSRSEMNVSTLELGDSALYLCASSKQTSGGVSSYNEQFFGPGTRLTVL.

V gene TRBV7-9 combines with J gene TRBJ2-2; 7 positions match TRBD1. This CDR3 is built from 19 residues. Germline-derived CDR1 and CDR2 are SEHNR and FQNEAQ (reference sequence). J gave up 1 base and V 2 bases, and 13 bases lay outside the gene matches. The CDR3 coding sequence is TGTGCCAGCAGCTTAATACCAGGGGGAACCAAATTGAACACCGGGGAGCTGTTTTTT. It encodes CASSLIPGGTKLNTGELFF.

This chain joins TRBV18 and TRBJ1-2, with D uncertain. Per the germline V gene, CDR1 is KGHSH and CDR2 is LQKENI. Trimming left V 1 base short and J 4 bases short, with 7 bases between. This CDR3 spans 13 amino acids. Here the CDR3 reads CASSPQHSYGYTF. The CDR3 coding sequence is TGTGCCAGCTCACCACAGCACTCCTATGGCTACACCTTC.

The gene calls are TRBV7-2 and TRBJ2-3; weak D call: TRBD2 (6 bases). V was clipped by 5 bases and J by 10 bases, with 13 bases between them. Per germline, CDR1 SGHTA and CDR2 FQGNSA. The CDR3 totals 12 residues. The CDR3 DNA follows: TGTGCCAGCAGCCAACTAGCTTCGGCGCAGTATTTT. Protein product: CASSQLASAQYF.

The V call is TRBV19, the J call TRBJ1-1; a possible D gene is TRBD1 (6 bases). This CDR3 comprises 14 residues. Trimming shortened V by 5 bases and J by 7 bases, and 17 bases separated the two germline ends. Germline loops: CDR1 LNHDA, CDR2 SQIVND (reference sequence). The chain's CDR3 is CASSGTRGGLEAFF. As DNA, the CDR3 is TGTGCCAGTAGTGGAACTAGGGGGGGTCTTGAAGCTTTCTTT.

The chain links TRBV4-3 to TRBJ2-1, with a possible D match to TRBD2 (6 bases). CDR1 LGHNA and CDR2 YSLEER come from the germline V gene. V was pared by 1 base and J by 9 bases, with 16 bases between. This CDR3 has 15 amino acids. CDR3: CASSQGTLASAEQFF. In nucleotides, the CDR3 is TGCGCCAGCAGCCAAGGCACACTAGCCTCGGCTGAGCAGTTCTTC.

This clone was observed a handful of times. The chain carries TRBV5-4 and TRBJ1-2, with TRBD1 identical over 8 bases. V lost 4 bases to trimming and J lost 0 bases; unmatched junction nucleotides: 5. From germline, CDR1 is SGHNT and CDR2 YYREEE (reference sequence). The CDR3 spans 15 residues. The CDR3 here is CASSTGGLTNYGYTF. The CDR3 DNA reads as TGTGCCAGCAGCACAGGGGGTTTGACTAACTATGGCTACACCTTC.